A single sample gave rise to the 10 T cell receptor beta chains below, sequenced in a study of blood T cell repertoires in COVID-19. Only in-frame clones appear in the TCRdb table, and some are missing; sequencing was by immunoSEQ multiplex PCR. The table records roughly 400,000 clones, around 90% of them present only once. The specimen sequenced was PBMCs or T cells enriched from blood (not recorded which). These TCRs come from a middle-aged woman with acute COVID-19.

This chain links TRBV30 with TRBJ1-1; 9 nucleotides line up with TRBD1. Germline-derived CDR1 and CDR2 are GTSNPN and SVGIG (reference sequence). The CDR3 is 12 residues long. Trimming at V came to 8 bases and at J to 3 bases, leaving 4 bases not matched to a gene. The CDR3 DNA reads as TGTGCCGGTGACAGGGGGGACACTGAAGCTTTCTTT. Amino acids: CAGDRGDTEAFF.

This sequence joins TRBV13 and TRBJ2-7, with 11 bases lining up with TRBD1. The CDR3 spans 17 residues. Germline assignment: CDR1 PRHDT and CDR2 FYEKMQ (reference sequence). The V and J ends lost 5 bases and 1 base, in that order; junction bases with no gene match: 10. The CDR3 nucleotides are TGTGCCAGCAGCCCCATGACGGGGACAGGGGGATCCTACGAGCAGTACTTC. This encodes CASSPMTGTGGSYEQYF. Filled out from reference TRBV13 and TRBJ2-7, the complete variable domain reads AAGVIQSPRHLIKEKRETATLKCYPIPRHDTVYWYQQGPGQDPQFLISFYEKMQSDKGSIPDRFSAQQFSDYHSELNMSSLELGDSALYFCASSPMTGTGGSYEQYFGPGTRLTVT.

The CDR3 DNA follows: TGCGCCACATCCGCCGGGACAGGGGACACCGGGGAGCTGTTTTTT. It yields the protein CATSAGTGDTGELFF. The J gene is TRBJ2-2, the V gene TRBV5-1, with 10 positions matching TRBD1. The CDR3 loop spans 15 amino acids. After removal of 9 bases from V and 3 bases from J, the junction contained 8 bases not matched to a gene. The V gene's germline CDR1 is SGHRS and CDR2 YFSETQ.

A few counts support this clone. This chain links TRBV12-3 or TRBV12-4 with TRBJ1-2; D unresolved. Deletions cut 5 bases from V and 3 bases from J, with 4 bases between. The CDR3 consists of 11 residues. The CDR3 bases are TGTGCCAGCAGTCTACACTATGGCTACACCTTC. This gives the protein CASSLHYGYTF.

The CDR3 DNA sequence: TGCAGTGCGAGTACAGGGAGAACTTACAATCAGCCCCAGCATTTT. As protein: CSASTGRTYNQPQHF. This sequence joins TRBV20-1 and TRBJ1-5; possible D gene TRBD1, 6 bases. V was clipped by 6 bases and J by 3 bases, with 18 bases between them. CDR1 and CDR2 from the germline V gene are DFQATT and SNEGSKA (reference sequence). The CDR3 loop spans 15 amino acids.

The V and J genes are TRBV11-2 and TRBJ2-7; 7 nucleotides align to TRBD1. The CDR3 is made up of 14 amino acids. V lost 5 bases and J lost 0; bases outside the gene matches: 4. Germline V gene data show CDR1 as SGHAT and CDR2 as FQNNGV. The CDR3 DNA reads TGTGCCAGCAGCCCGACAGGGAGCTCCTACGAGCAGTACTTC. This codes for CASSPTGSSYEQYF.

J is TRBJ2-3 and V is TRBV6-5, with 8 bases aligning to TRBD1. Germline CDR1 reads MNHEY; CDR2 reads SVGAGI. After removal of 6 bases from V and 2 bases from J, the junction contained 4 bases not matched to a gene. This CDR3 has 14 amino acids. CDR3 nucleotide sequence: TGTGCCAGCAGATGGGACAGGAACACAGATACGCAGTATTTT. This sequence encodes CASRWDRNTDTQYF.

This clone was recorded a few times. The genes are TRBV5-1 and TRBJ2-5; 8 positions agree with TRBD2. CDR1 and CDR2 from the germline V gene are SGHRS and YFSETQ. There are 15 residues in the CDR3. J was trimmed by 2 bases and V by 0 bases; bases with no gene match: 3. The CDR3 DNA follows: TGCGCCAGCAGCTTGGGTCCGGGGGGGCAAGAGACCCAGTACTTC. Protein sequence: CASSLGPGGQETQYF.

The rearrangement joins TRBV5-1 to TRBJ1-2; 8 bases fit TRBD1. Trimming took 0 bases from V and 0 from J; bases not matched to a gene: 10. This CDR3 has 18 amino acids. Germline V gene sequence: CDR1 SGHRS, CDR2 YFSETQ. CDR3 residues: CASSLGTGLLIANYGYTF. The CDR3 bases are TGCGCCAGCAGCTTGGGGACAGGGTTGCTTATAGCTAACTATGGCTACACCTTC.

The chain joins TRBV2 to TRBJ1-5; a possible D gene is TRBD1 (6 bases). Looked up from germline, CDR1 is SNHLY and CDR2 is FYNNEI. Trimming pared 5 bases from V and 2 bases from J, leaving 13 bases between. CDR3 length equals 15 residues. The DNA of the CDR3 is TGTGCCAGCAGTAGAGACAGGCGGGGCAATCAGCCCCAGCATTTT. It is translated as CASSRDRRGNQPQHF.